The 25 T cell receptor beta chains listed next were all sequenced from one sample in a study of blood T cell repertoires in COVID-19. Some clones are missing from TCRdb's copy, which holds only in-frame ones; the method was immunoSEQ multiplex PCR. Of around 280,000 clones in the sample, about 89% were seen once. The specimen was PBMCs or T cells enriched from blood (not recorded which). The receptors here all came from a woman aged 40 to 50 who had recovered from COVID-19.

The rearrangement joins TRBV11-3 to TRBJ2-3; TRBD2 agrees at 10 bases. Trimming removed 1 base from V and 3 bases from J; junction bases left unmatched: 4. Germline loops: CDR1 SGHNT, CDR2 YENEEA. The CDR3 loop spans 16 amino acids. CDR3 protein: CASSLGSGGATDTQYF. The CDR3 DNA is TGTGCCAGCAGCTTAGGCAGCGGGGGGGCGACAGATACGCAGTATTTT.

V is TRBV9 and J is TRBJ1-1; 7 bases align to TRBD1. CDR1 is SGDLS, CDR2 YYNGEE, per germline. The CDR3 covers 14 residues. Unmatched junction bases numbered 13, after V lost 4 bases and J lost 10 bases. For the CDR3, the DNA is TGTGCCAGCAGCCCCCAGTCCGGGACAGCGACAGCTTTCTTT. It codes for CASSPQSGTATAFF.

J is TRBJ1-1 and V is TRBV18; unclear D gene. Per germline, CDR1 KGHSH and CDR2 LQKENI. The CDR3 has 15 residues. The V end was cut by 5 bases, the J end by 0 bases, with 13 bases between. The CDR3 region has the DNA TGTGCCAGCTCAGCCGGGATCCACATGAACACTGAAGCTTTCTTT. This translates into CASSAGIHMNTEAFF.

The table lists this clone with a few counts. This sequence joins TRBV18 and TRBJ1-1; D possibly corresponds to TRBD1 (6 bases). V lost 6 bases to trimming and J lost 6 bases, with 11 bases between them. This CDR3 is built from 12 residues. Germline loops: CDR1 KGHSH, CDR2 LQKENI. CDR3 DNA sequence: TGTGCCAGCTCGCGTACAGGGCCTGAAGCTTTCTTT. Translated: CASSRTGPEAFF.

This chain connects TRBV5-8 to TRBJ1-5; D unresolved. The CDR3 totals 14 residues. V lost 1 base, J lost 4 bases, and 9 bases lay in between. Germline V CDR1 and CDR2: SGHTS, YDEGEE. For the CDR3, the DNA is TGTGCCAGCAGCTTGAGGACTGGGAATCAGCCCCAGCATTTT. This translates into CASSLRTGNQPQHF.

The rearrangement joins TRBV18 to TRBJ2-1, with D unclear. The germline V gene encodes CDR1 KGHSH and CDR2 LQKENI. V lost 2 bases and J lost 0, with 5 bases in between. The CDR3 contains 14 residues. The CDR3 reads CASSPSHSYNEQFF. CDR3 sequence (DNA): TGTGCCAGCTCACCAAGCCACTCCTACAATGAGCAGTTCTTC.

The chain uses TRBV29-1 and TRBJ1-2, with D uncertain. Trimming took 1 base from V and 8 from J, leaving 8 bases between them. CDR1 and CDR2 from the germline V gene are SQVTM and ANQGSEA. The CDR3 sequence is 11 residues long. CDR3 nucleotides: TGCAGCGTTGAAGGACATCGGGGCTACACCTTC. This codes for CSVEGHRGYTF.

This clone was picked up one time. The genes are TRBV7-9 and TRBJ1-4; 8 nucleotides align to TRBD1. In germline, CDR1 is SEHNR, CDR2 FQNEAQ (reference sequence). The CDR3 extends over 15 amino acids. The junction had 7 bases not matched to a gene; V was cut back by 4 bases and J by 6 bases. CDR3 loop: CASSSFQGADEKLFF. The CDR3 DNA sequence: TGTGCCAGCAGCTCATTCCAGGGGGCAGATGAAAAACTGTTTTTT.

The chain links TRBV9 to TRBJ1-1, with 9 bases lining up with TRBD1. Germline-derived CDR1 and CDR2 are SGDLS and YYNGEE. Trimming removed 3 bases from V and 3 bases from J; junction bases left unmatched: 6. The CDR3 has 15 residues. The CDR3 coding sequence is TGTGCCAGCAGCGGAACAGGGGGCTTTGACACTGAAGCTTTCTTT. Translation gives CASSGTGGFDTEAFF. Looking up the rest from reference TRBV9 and TRBJ1-1 gives the full variable domain: DSGVTQTPKHLITATGQRVTLRCSPRSGDLSVYWYQQSLDQGLQFLIQYYNGEERAKGNILERFSAQQFPDLHSELNLSSLELGDSALYFCASSGTGGFDTEAFFGQGTRLTVV.

This chain joins TRBV18 and TRBJ1-3; D gene unclear. The CDR3 consists of 15 residues. V gave up 2 bases and J gave up 0 bases, with 8 bases separating them. The germline gives CDR1 KGHSH, CDR2 LQKENI. CDR3 coding DNA: TGTGCCAGCTCACCAGAGATAAGCTCTGGAAACACCATATATTTT. Translating it yields CASSPEISSGNTIYF.

The chain carries TRBV2 and TRBJ1-5, with 9 bases lining up with TRBD1. There are 14 residues in the CDR3. Germline V lookup: CDR1 SNHLY, CDR2 FYNNEI. J gave up 6 bases and V 6 bases, and 6 bases lay outside the gene matches. The DNA of the CDR3 is TGTGCCAGCAGCGGGGGACAGGGAGGTCAGCCCCAGCATTTT. This encodes CASSGGQGGQPQHF.

The chain combines TRBV27 with TRBJ2-7; TRBD2 matches 9 bases. The CDR3 is made up of 15 amino acids. V shed 4 bases and J 0 bases; nucleotides not matched to a gene: 4. The germline V gene has CDR1 MNHEY and CDR2 SMNVEV (reference sequence). The CDR3 is CASSSGTSFSYEQYF. The CDR3 region has the DNA TGTGCCAGCAGTTCCGGGACTAGCTTCTCCTACGAGCAGTACTTC.

The V gene is TRBV5-1, the J gene TRBJ1-4; 7 bases match TRBD1. The CDR3 sequence is 15 residues long. Looked up from germline, CDR1 is SGHRS and CDR2 is YFSETQ. V lost 0 bases and J lost 13; bases outside the gene matches: 12. As DNA, the CDR3 is TGCGCCAGCAGCTTGGCCTCCGGACAGGCCCAGGGACTGTTTTTT. Its protein is CASSLASGQAQGLFF.

This clone was found once. This chain connects TRBV6-5 to TRBJ2-2, with no clear D. There are 13 residues in the CDR3. From germline, CDR1 is MNHEY and CDR2 SVGAGI. Trimming pared 5 bases from V and 3 bases from J, leaving 7 bases between. The CDR3 DNA follows: TGTGCCAGCAGTCCCTATGACACCGGGGAGCTGTTTTTT. Translation gives CASSPYDTGELFF.

This chain joins TRBV27 and TRBJ2-7, with D possibly TRBD1 on 5 matching bases. Germline V CDR1 and CDR2: MNHEY, SMNVEV (reference sequence). The CDR3 has 15 amino acids. The germline V and J ends were trimmed by 5 bases and 1 base, with 15 bases remaining between them. DNA for the CDR3: TGTGCCAGCAGTAGGGTTCATTCAGGGTCCTACGAGCAGTACTTC. Its protein is CASSRVHSGSYEQYF.

The chain recombines TRBV7-8 with TRBJ1-4, with 9 positions matching TRBD1. Germline V gene sequence: CDR1 SGHVS, CDR2 FQNEAQ. V was clipped by 5 bases and J by 8 bases; unmatched bases: 15. This CDR3 spans 17 amino acids. In nucleotides, the CDR3 is TGTGCCAGCAGCCCCACCTCGGGGACAGGGAGAAGGGAAAAACTGTTTTTT. Translation gives CASSPTSGTGRREKLFF.

V is TRBV11-2 and J is TRBJ1-4; maybe TRBD1 (5 bases). V was cut by 1 base and J by 5 bases, with 8 bases left in between. Looked up from germline, CDR1 is SGHAT and CDR2 is FQNNGV. The CDR3 contains 14 residues. CDR3 nucleotides: TGTGCCAGCAGCTTAGCAGGGTACAATGAAAAACTGTTTTTT. It yields the protein CASSLAGYNEKLFF.

V and J are TRBV11-2 and TRBJ2-7, with a weak D call TRBD2 (5 bases). Germline values: CDR1 SGHAT, CDR2 FQNNGV. The CDR3 consists of 16 residues. The germline V and J ends were trimmed by 2 bases and 0 bases, with 14 bases remaining between them. In nucleotides, the CDR3 is TGTGCCAGCAGCTTACCCCGGTTTGGGAGCTCCTACGAGCAGTACTTC. Its protein is CASSLPRFGSSYEQYF.

The gene calls are TRBV10-2 and TRBJ1-5; perhaps TRBD1 as D (5 bases). Trimming stripped 6 bases from V and 4 bases from J, with 10 bases between. Germline CDR1 and CDR2: WSHSY and SAAADI. This CDR3 spans 13 amino acids. The CDR3 bases are TGCGCCAGCAGAGGGGCGCTTAATCAGCCCCAGCATTTT. This encodes CASRGALNQPQHF.

The J gene is TRBJ1-4, the V gene TRBV18; D is possibly TRBD1 (5 bases). The germline V gene encodes CDR1 KGHSH and CDR2 LQKENI. With 3 bases removed from V and 2 bases from J, the gap between germline ends came to 10 bases. The CDR3 has 15 residues. This chain's CDR3 is CASSPPGSTNEKLFF. Written as DNA, the CDR3 is TGTGCCAGCTCACCCCCAGGGTCGACTAATGAAAAACTGTTTTTT.

Of note for this clone: Relative to the germline gene, one junction end is altered; a read error may explain this. The rearrangement uses TRBV5-6 and TRBJ1-6, with D maybe TRBD1 (5 bases). The CDR3 sequence is 12 residues long. Germline V CDR1 and CDR2: SGHDT, YYEEEE. CDR3 region: CASSLGQFPLHF. As DNA, the CDR3 is TGTGCCAGCAGTTTGGGGCAGTTCCCCCTCCACTTT.

The rearrangement links TRBV2 to TRBJ2-2, with TRBD1 matching 9 bases. Trimming removed 7 bases from V and 5 bases from J; junction bases left unmatched: 8. The CDR3 is 15 residues long. Germline CDR1 reads SNHLY; CDR2 reads FYNNEI. CDR3 coding DNA: TGTGCCAGCACCCCGGGACAGGGACGAACCGGGGAGCTGTTTTTT. As protein: CASTPGQGRTGELFF.

Points on this clone: Other nucleotide sequences from this sample produce the same CDR3. The rearrangement uses TRBV6-5 and TRBJ1-5; 8 positions match TRBD1. This CDR3 comprises 13 residues. Looked up from germline, CDR1 is MNHEY and CDR2 is SVGAGI. V lost 5 bases, J lost 7 bases, and 4 bases stayed unmatched. CDR3 sequence reads: CASSTGGGQPQHF. The DNA for the CDR3 is TGTGCCAGCAGTACAGGGGGAGGACAGCCCCAGCATTTT.

The chain links TRBV7-2 to TRBJ2-2, with 9 bases lining up with TRBD2. Germline CDR1 SGHTA, CDR2 FQGNSA. V trimming: 2 bases; J trimming: 4 bases; junction bases outside the gene matches: 5. The CDR3 is made up of 16 amino acids. The CDR3 DNA sequence: TGTGCCAGCAGCTTAATAGCGGGGGTGGCCACCGGGGAGCTGTTTTTT. Translated: CASSLIAGVATGELFF.

This rearrangement joins TRBV3-1 (or the pseudogene TRBV3-2) to TRBJ2-7, with a possible D match to TRBD1 (5 bases). The CDR3 runs to 14 residues. V lost 4 bases to trimming and J lost 7 bases, with 17 bases between them. Germline CDR1 and CDR2: LGHDT and YNNKEL (reference sequence). CDR3 bases: TGTGCCAGCAGCCCAACAGGACCCACCGGGGAGCAGTACTTC. As protein: CASSPTGPTGEQYF.